This T cell receptor (beta chain) stems from a study of Tregs in tolerant kidney transplant recipients. There are 17 residues in the CDR3. Looked up from germline, CDR1 is KGHSH and CDR2 is LQKENI. V trimming: 0 bases; J trimming: 7 bases; junction bases outside the gene matches: 11. Findings and limits, study-wide: No direct test of biological reproducibility was done here.

The data were produced by immunoSEQ multiplex PCR, yet TCRdb's version contains in-frame clones alone and is incomplete. The sample lists 200,000 to 300,000 clones, approximately 84% occurring once. This clone was observed a few times. No antigen is known for it. Unstimulated regulatory T cells (CD4+CD25+CD127-), CD4+CD25- non-regulatory cells, CD4 and CD8 cells were FACS-sorted from thawed PBMCs. The sample was CD4+ T cells from blood. The chain employs TRBV18 and TRBJ1-4, with 7 bases lining up with TRBD1. The TCR was taken from a human donor in good health. The CDR3 DNA sequence: TGTGCCAGCTCACCACCGATCCGCGACAGGGAAGCTGAAAAACTGTTTTTT. Encoded protein: CASSPPIRDREAEKLFF.